The 24 T cell receptor beta chains given below trace back to one sample, sequenced in a study of blood T cell repertoires in COVID-19. TCRdb keeps only in-frame clones here, not all; method: immunoSEQ multiplex PCR. The sample contains roughly 290,000 clones, roughly 89% of which appear only once. Sequenced input: PBMCs or T cells enriched from blood (not recorded which). These TCRs come from a woman aged 40 to 50 who had recovered from COVID-19.

The chain carries TRBV11-2 and TRBJ1-2; no clear D. Trimming removed 1 base at V and 0 bases at J, with 6 bases between. This CDR3 has 14 amino acids. Looked up from germline, CDR1 is SGHAT and CDR2 is FQNNGV. In DNA form, the CDR3 reads TGTGCCAGCAGCTTAGGTGCGGCTAACTATGGCTACACCTTC. Its protein product is CASSLGAANYGYTF.

This sequence joins TRBV30 and TRBJ2-3; 7 positions match TRBD2. Trimming took 0 bases from V and 2 from J; bases not matched to a gene: 14. CDR1 and CDR2 (germline): GTSNPN, SVGIG (reference sequence). The CDR3 runs to 18 residues. The CDR3, as DNA: TGTGCCTGGAGTGTACTCCCCAGTTCGGGGGGACTCACAGATACGCAGTATTTT. This codes for CAWSVLPSSGGLTDTQYF.

This clone was observed a handful of times. The gene calls are TRBV19 and TRBJ1-1; 9 bases are shared with TRBD1. Germline CDR1 LNHDA, CDR2 SQIVND (reference sequence). V shed 4 bases and J 7 bases; nucleotides not matched to a gene: 13. This CDR3 region has 16 residues. This CDR3 is CASSTRPGTGLVEAFF. The CDR3, as DNA: TGTGCCAGTAGTACCCGTCCCGGGACAGGGTTGGTTGAAGCTTTCTTT.

The chain uses TRBV18 and TRBJ1-1, with 9 positions matching TRBD1. The CDR3 is 14 residues long. Unmatched junction bases numbered 8, after V lost 6 bases and J lost 6 bases. In germline, CDR1 is KGHSH, CDR2 LQKENI. CDR3 sequence (DNA): TGTGCCAGCTCCTTAGGACAGGGGATGTCTGAAGCTTTCTTT. It is translated as CASSLGQGMSEAFF.

On this clone itself: An end of the junction differs from the germline gene, which may be a read error. The rearrangement joins TRBV5-8 to TRBJ1-2; no clear D gene. There are 13 residues in the CDR3. Germline loops: CDR1 SGHTS, CDR2 YDEGEE. The CDR3 DNA reads as TGTGCCAGCACCTTGACGCGACATGTTGGCTACACCTTC. It yields the protein CASTLTRHVGYTF.

This sequence joins TRBV5-6 and TRBJ2-7, with 11 bases that match TRBD1. This CDR3 is built from 15 residues. The V gene end was trimmed by 4 bases and the J gene end by 4 bases; junction bases not matched to a gene: 7. CDR1 is SGHDT and CDR2 is YYEEEE in the germline V gene. CDR3: CASSEGTGGMYEQYF. CDR3 DNA sequence: TGTGCCAGCAGCGAGGGGACAGGGGGTATGTACGAGCAGTACTTC.

The rearrangement joins TRBV29-1 to TRBJ1-1, with D perhaps TRBD1 (6 bases). This CDR3 region has 10 residues. Germline values: CDR1 SQVTM, CDR2 ANQGSEA. In DNA form, the CDR3 reads TGCACCGTGGGGGCAGGGGATGCTTTCTTT. Protein: CTVGAGDAFF.

The V call is TRBV11-2, the J call TRBJ2-2; TRBD1 aligns across 8 bases. The J segment lost 6 bases and the V segment lost 0 bases, leaving 6 bases of the junction unmatched. CDR3 size: 16 residues. Germline V gene sequence: CDR1 SGHAT, CDR2 FQNNGV. CDR3 amino acids: CASSLDRQGWAGELFF. CDR3 in DNA: TGTGCCAGCAGCTTAGATCGACAGGGGTGGGCCGGGGAGCTGTTTTTT.

The CDR3 reads CASRGTGGDTQYF. CDR3 DNA: TGTGCCAGCAGGGGGACTGGAGGAGATACGCAGTATTTT. The chain combines TRBV12-3 or TRBV12-4 with TRBJ2-3; the D gene is possibly TRBD2 (6 bases). The CDR3 is 13 residues long. The ends were cut back, 6 bases at V and 5 bases at J, with 12 bases in the middle.

This rearrangement joins TRBV7-3 to TRBJ2-6; 8 positions agree with TRBD1. Germline V gene data show CDR1 as SGHTA and CDR2 as FQGTGA. This CDR3 contains 18 residues. The junction had 7 bases not matched to a gene; V was cut back by 1 base and J by 2 bases. CDR3: CASSLSYRGSTGANVLTF. The DNA of the CDR3 is TGTGCCAGCAGCTTAAGTTACAGGGGGTCCACTGGGGCCAACGTCCTGACTTTC.

On this clone itself: This same CDR3 is encoded by further DNA sequences in the sample. The J gene is TRBJ1-5, the V gene TRBV2; 9 positions match TRBD1. CDR3 length: 14 residues. From germline, CDR1 is SNHLY and CDR2 FYNNEI. Trimming at V came to 6 bases and at J to 4 bases, leaving 4 bases not matched to a gene. The CDR3 nucleotides read TGTGCCAGCAGGGGACAGGGCAGTAATCAGCCCCAGCATTTT. As protein: CASRGQGSNQPQHF.

This sequence joins TRBV30 and TRBJ1-5; TRBD1 matches 8 bases. The CDR3 length is 13 residues. J lost 5 bases, V lost 2 bases, and 2 bases had no gene match. Per the germline V gene, CDR1 is GTSNPN and CDR2 is SVGIG (reference sequence). In nucleotides, the CDR3 is TGTGCCTGGAGTAGCAGGGGGCATCAGCCCCAGCATTTT. It specifies CAWSSRGHQPQHF.

On this clone: One end of the junction varies from germline; a read error may be responsible. The rearrangement joins TRBV6-1 to TRBJ1-5, with a possible D match to TRBD1 (6 bases). The CDR3 is 15 amino acids. The germline V gene has CDR1 MNHNS and CDR2 SASEGT. CDR3 coding DNA: TGTGCCAGCCGTGAAACACAGGGAGACAATCAGCCCCAGCATTTT. Protein sequence: CASRETQGDNQPQHF.

The chain is built from TRBV7-6 and TRBJ2-7; 10 bases are a match to TRBD2. The J segment lost 2 bases and the V segment lost 8 bases, leaving 6 bases of the junction unmatched. Germline-derived CDR1 and CDR2 are SGHVS and FNYEAQ. This CDR3 has 14 residues. The CDR3 DNA is TGTGCCAGCGGCCGGACTAGCGGACCCTACGAGCAGTACTTC. Its translation is CASGRTSGPYEQYF.

The chain employs TRBV4-2 and TRBJ1-5; 8 bases map to TRBD1. V dropped 3 bases and J dropped 5; count of bases not matched to a gene: 9. There are 16 residues in the CDR3. Germline V gives CDR1 LGHNA, CDR2 YNFKEQ. The CDR3 sequence: CASSQELGQGHQPQHF. CDR3 DNA: TGTGCCAGCAGCCAGGAATTAGGACAGGGACATCAGCCCCAGCATTTT.

This clone was counted a single time. This sequence joins TRBV11-2 and TRBJ1-1; no clear D gene. CDR1 and CDR2 from the germline V gene are SGHAT and FQNNGV. The CDR3 extends over 12 amino acids. V shed 1 base and J shed 11 bases, with 11 bases lying between them. The CDR3 DNA reads as TGTGCCAGCAGCTTAGCGGCCGGGTCCGCTTTCTTT. As protein: CASSLAAGSAFF. Looking up the rest from reference TRBV11-2 and TRBJ1-1 gives the full variable domain: EAGVAQSPRYKIIEKRQSVAFWCNPISGHATLYWYQQILGQGPKLLIQFQNNGVVDDSQLPKDRFSAERLKGVDSTLKIQPAKLEDSAVYLCASSLAAGSAFFGQGTRLTVV.

The chain couples TRBV19 to TRBJ1-6, with TRBD1 identical over 9 bases. Germline V gene sequence: CDR1 LNHDA, CDR2 SQIVND (reference sequence). The CDR3 spans 14 residues. With V trimmed by 5 bases and J by 13 bases, 9 bases remained unmatched. In nucleotides, the CDR3 is TGTGCCAGTAGTGAGGACAGGGGCCGTCTTCCCCTCCACTTT. It is translated as CASSEDRGRLPLHF.

The chain joins TRBV5-3 to TRBJ1-3, with TRBD1 matching over 10 bases. TRBV5-3 is an open reading frame, and its role is uncertain. V shed 4 bases and J 5 bases; nucleotides not matched to a gene: 9. The CDR3 has 16 residues. CDR3 residues: CARSGTGEARRNTIYF. The CDR3 DNA reads TGTGCCAGAAGCGGGACAGGGGAGGCCCGGCGAAACACCATATATTTT.

The chain uses TRBV7-9 and TRBJ2-2, with unresolved D. V was trimmed by 3 bases and J by 1 base, leaving 6 bases between them. CDR3 length: 14 residues. Looked up from germline, CDR1 is SEHNR and CDR2 is FQNEAQ (reference sequence). For the CDR3, the DNA is TGTGCCAGCAGCTTCTCAGGGAACACCGGGGAGCTGTTTTTT. It is translated as CASSFSGNTGELFF.

V usage is TRBV7-9 and J usage is TRBJ1-2, with unresolved D. CDR3 length equals 13 residues. The germline V gene encodes CDR1 SEHNR and CDR2 FQNEAQ (reference sequence). Trimming stripped 1 base from V and 4 bases from J, with 7 bases between. The CDR3 region has the DNA TGTGCCAGCAGCTTAGGACAAACCTATGGCTACACCTTC. Protein: CASSLGQTYGYTF.

V gene TRBV2 combines with J gene TRBJ1-5; D ambiguous. Germline assignment: CDR1 SNHLY and CDR2 FYNNEI. The V end lost 4 bases, the J end lost 3 bases, and 13 bases lay between the germline ends. The CDR3 runs 15 residues. The CDR3 DNA reads TGTGCCAGCAGTGGTGAGAATTCCAACAATCAGCCCCAGCATTTT. This encodes CASSGENSNNQPQHF.

The V and J genes are TRBV19 and TRBJ2-5, with TRBD1 identical over 8 bases. V lost 2 bases to trimming and J lost 1 base; unmatched junction nucleotides: 3. Germline V lookup: CDR1 LNHDA, CDR2 SQIVND (reference sequence). This CDR3 is built from 15 residues. The CDR3 loop reads CASSIIGQGQETQYF. CDR3 sequence (DNA): TGTGCCAGTAGTATAATCGGACAGGGCCAAGAGACCCAGTACTTC. Using reference TRBV19 and TRBJ2-5 for the parts outside the CDR3, the full variable domain is DGGITQSPKYLFRKEGQNVTLSCEQNLNHDAMYWYRQDPGQGLRLIYYSQIVNDFQKGDIAEGYSVSREKKESFPLTVTSAQKNPTAFYLCASSIIGQGQETQYFGPGTRLLVL.

This clone was counted a single time. The chain carries TRBV5-1 and TRBJ2-7, with TRBD1 matching over 10 bases. CDR3 length: 15 amino acids. CDR1 SGHRS and CDR2 YFSETQ come from the germline V gene. J was trimmed by 3 bases and V by 4 bases; bases with no gene match: 7. CDR3 coding DNA: TGCGCCAGCAGCCCCGGGGGGACAGGGGACTACGAGCAGTACTTC. Translating gives CASSPGGTGDYEQYF.

The chain recombines TRBV7-9 with TRBJ2-1; tentatively, D is TRBD2 (6 bases). Germline V gives CDR1 SEHNR, CDR2 FQNEAQ (reference sequence). V was trimmed by 1 base and J by 5 bases, leaving 9 bases between them. The length of the CDR3 is 14 residues. CDR3 DNA: TGTGCCAGCAGCTTAGTCCGGGGGAACAATGAGCAGTTCTTC. Encoded protein: CASSLVRGNNEQFF.